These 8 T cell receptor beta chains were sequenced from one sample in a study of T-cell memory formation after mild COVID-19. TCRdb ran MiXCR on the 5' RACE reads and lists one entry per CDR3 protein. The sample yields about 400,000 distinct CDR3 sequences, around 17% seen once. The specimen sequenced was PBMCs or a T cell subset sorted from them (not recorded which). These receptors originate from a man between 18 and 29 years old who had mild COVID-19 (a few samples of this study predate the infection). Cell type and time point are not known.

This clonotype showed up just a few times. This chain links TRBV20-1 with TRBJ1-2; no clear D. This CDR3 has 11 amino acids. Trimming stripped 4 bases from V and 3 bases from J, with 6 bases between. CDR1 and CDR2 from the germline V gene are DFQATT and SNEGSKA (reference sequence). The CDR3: CSATPDYGYTF. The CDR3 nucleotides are TGCAGTGCTACCCCCGACTATGGCTACACCTTC.

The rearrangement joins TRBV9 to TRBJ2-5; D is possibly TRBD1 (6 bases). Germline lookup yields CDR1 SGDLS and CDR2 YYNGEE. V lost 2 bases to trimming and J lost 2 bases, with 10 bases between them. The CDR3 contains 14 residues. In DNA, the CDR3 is TGTGCCAGCAGCGTTCCGGGACATCAAGAGACCCAGTACTTC. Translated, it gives CASSVPGHQETQYF.

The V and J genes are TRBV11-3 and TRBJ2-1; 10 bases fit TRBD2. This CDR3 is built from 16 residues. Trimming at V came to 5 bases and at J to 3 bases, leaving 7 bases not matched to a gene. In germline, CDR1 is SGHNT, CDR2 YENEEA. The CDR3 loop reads CASSPGVAGGYNEQFF. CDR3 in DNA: TGTGCCAGCAGCCCGGGGGTAGCGGGGGGCTACAATGAGCAGTTCTTC.

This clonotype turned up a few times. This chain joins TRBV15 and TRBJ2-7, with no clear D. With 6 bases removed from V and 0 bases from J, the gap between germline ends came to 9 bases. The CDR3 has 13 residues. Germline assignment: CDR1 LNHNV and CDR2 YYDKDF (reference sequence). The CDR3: CATSSLPSYEQYV. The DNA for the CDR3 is TGTGCCACCAGTTCGCTTCCCTCCTACGAGCAGTACGTC.

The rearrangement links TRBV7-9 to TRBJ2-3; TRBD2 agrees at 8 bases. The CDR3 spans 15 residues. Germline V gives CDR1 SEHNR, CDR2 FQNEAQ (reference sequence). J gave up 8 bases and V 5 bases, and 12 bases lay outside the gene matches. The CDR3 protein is CASSPTGRGALTQYF. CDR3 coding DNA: TGTGCCAGCAGCCCCACGGGGCGGGGGGCCCTTACGCAGTATTTT.

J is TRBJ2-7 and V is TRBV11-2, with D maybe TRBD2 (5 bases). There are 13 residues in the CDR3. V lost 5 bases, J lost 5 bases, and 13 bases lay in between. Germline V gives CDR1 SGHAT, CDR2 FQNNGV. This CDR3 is CASSPPSGNEQYV. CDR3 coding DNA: TGTGCCAGCAGCCCCCCTTCGGGGAACGAGCAGTACGTC.

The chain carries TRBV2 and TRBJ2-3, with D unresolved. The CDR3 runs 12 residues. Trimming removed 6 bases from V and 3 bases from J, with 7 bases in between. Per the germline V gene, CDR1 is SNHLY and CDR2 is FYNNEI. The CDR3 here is CASRLETDTQYF. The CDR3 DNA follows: TGTGCCAGCAGGCTCGAAACAGATACGCAGTATTTT.

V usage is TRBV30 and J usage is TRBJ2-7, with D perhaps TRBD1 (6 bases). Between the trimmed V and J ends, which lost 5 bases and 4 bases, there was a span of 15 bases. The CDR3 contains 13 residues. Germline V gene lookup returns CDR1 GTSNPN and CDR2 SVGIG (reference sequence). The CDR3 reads CAWSTTGFYEQYF. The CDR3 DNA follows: TGTGCCTGGTCCACGACAGGCTTTTACGAGCAGTACTTC.